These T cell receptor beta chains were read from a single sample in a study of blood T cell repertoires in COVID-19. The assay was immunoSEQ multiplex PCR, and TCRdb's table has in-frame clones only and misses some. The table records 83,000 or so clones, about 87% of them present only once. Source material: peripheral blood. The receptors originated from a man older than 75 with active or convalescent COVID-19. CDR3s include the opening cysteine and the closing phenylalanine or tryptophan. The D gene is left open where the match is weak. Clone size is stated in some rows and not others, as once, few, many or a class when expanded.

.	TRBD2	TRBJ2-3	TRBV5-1	TGCGCCAGCAGCTTGGCGGGCGGGAGTGCAGATACGCAGTATTTT	CASSLAGGSADTQYF
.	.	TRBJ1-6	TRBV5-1	TGCGCCAGCAGCTTGCGGACACCAAATTCACCCCTCCACTTT	CASSLRTPNSPLHF
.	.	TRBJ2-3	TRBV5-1	TGCGCCAGCAGCTTGGAGTCAGGGCGCACAGATACGCAGTATTTT	CASSLESGRTDTQYF
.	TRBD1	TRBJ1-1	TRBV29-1	TGCAGCGTTGGGGACAGGGGCACTGAAGCTTTCTTT	CSVGDRGTEAFF
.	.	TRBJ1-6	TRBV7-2	TGTGCCAGCAGCCTAGACAGTTGGTCACCCCTCCACTTT	CASSLDSWSPLHF
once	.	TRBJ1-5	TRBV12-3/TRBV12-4	TGTGCCAGCAGTTCAGTCAGCAATCAGCCCCAGCATTTT	CASSSVSNQPQHF
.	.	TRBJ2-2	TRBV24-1	TGTGCCACCAGTGAATCCAGGGTAACCGGGGAGCTGTTTTTT	CATSESRVTGELFF
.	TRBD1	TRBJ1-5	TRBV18	TGTGCCAGCTCAGGGGGACAGGCCGTCAATCAGCCCCAGCATTTT	CASSGGQAVNQPQHF
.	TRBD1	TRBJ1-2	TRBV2	TGTGCCAGCAGGATTGCGCGGGACAGGGCGGGGGATAACTATGGCTACACCTTC	CASRIARDRAGDNYGYTF
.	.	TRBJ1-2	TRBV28	TGTGCCAGCAGTTTCGGACAGTTATATGGCTACACCTTC	CASSFGQLYGYTF
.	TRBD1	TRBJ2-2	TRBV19	TGTGCCAGTACAGGGACAGGGAAGAACACCGGGGAGCTGTTTTTT	CASTGTGKNTGELFF
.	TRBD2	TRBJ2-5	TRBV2	TGTGCCAGCAGTGGGGGACTAGCGGGCCTTCAAGAGACCCAGTACTTC	CASSGGLAGLQETQYF
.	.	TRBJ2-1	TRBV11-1	TGTGCCAGCAGCTTGTTCTATGAGCAGTTCTTC	CASSLFYEQFF
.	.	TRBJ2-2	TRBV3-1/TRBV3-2	TGTGCCAGCAGGTACGTCGGGGGGCGCGGTAGAACCGGGGAGCTGTTTTTT	CASRYVGGRGRTGELFF
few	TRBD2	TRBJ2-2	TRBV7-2	TGTGCCAGCAGCTTGGTACTAGCGAGCACCGGGGAGCTGTTTTTT	CASSLVLASTGELFF
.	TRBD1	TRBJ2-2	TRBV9	TGTGCCAGCAGCGCCTCGACATTACCGGGACAGAGATACACCGGGGAGCTGTTTTTT	CASSASTLPGQRYTGELFF
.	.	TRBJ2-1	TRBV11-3	TGTGCCAGCAGCTTAGCGGGAGTTCACAATGAGCAGTTCTTC	CASSLAGVHNEQFF
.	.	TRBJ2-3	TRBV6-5	TGTGCCAGCAGTCCCCGGCGGGGAACCACAGATACGCAGTATTTT	CASSPRRGTTDTQYF
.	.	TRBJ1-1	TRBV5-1	TGCGCCAGCAGCTTGGATGTGATCCAACAGGCTGAAGCTTTCTTT	CASSLDVIQQAEAFF
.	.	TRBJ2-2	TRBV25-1	TGTGCCAGCAGAGGATCTACAGGGCGAACCGGGGAGCTGTTTTTT	CASRGSTGRTGELFF
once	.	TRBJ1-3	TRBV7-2	TGTGCCAGCAGGCTGGCGGGGGCTGGAAACACCATATATTTT	CASRLAGAGNTIYF
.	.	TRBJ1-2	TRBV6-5	TGTGCCAGCAGTTACTCCTCCAGGGCGGAAGGCTACACCTTC	CASSYSSRAEGYTF
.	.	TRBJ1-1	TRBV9	TGTGCCAGCAGCCTGGGGGGAGGGGACACTGAAGCTTTCTTT	CASSLGGGDTEAFF
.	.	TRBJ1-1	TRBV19	TGTGCCAGTAGGGGGCTAAGACAGCCGAACACTGAAGCTTTCTTT	CASRGLRQPNTEAFF
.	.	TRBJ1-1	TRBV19	TGTGCCAGTAGTATTCGAGCAGGGGTTGAAGCTTTCTTT	CASSIRAGVEAFF
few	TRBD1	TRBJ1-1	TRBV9	TGTGCCAGCAGCACCTCAGGGGGAGGGAACACTGAAGCTTTCTTT	CASSTSGGGNTEAFF
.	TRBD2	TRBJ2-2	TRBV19	TGTGCCAGTAGAAGGACTAGCGGGGGAACCGGGGAGCTGTTTTTT	CASRRTSGGTGELFF
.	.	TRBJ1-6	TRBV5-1	TGCGCCAGCAGCTTGGCCGCATACAGTAACACTTCACCCCTCCACTTT	CASSLAAYSNTSPLHF
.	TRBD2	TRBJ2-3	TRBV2	TGTGCCAGCAGTGCTATAGCGGGAGGGCCGATAGATACGCAGTATTTT	CASSAIAGGPIDTQYF
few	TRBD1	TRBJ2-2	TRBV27	TGTGCCAGCAGAGGACAGGGACGGACCGGGGAGCTGTTTTTT	CASRGQGRTGELFF